The T cell receptor beta chain under discussion was sequenced for a study of T cell responses to AZD1222 COVID-19 vaccine. Data came from immunoSEQ multiplex PCR; TCRdb stores just in-frame clones and leaves some out. In the table there are tens of thousands of clones, roughly 91% of which are singletons. The CDR3 extends over 12 amino acids. Germline CDR1 and CDR2: LGHNT and FRNRAP. V was clipped by 4 bases and J by 8 bases, with 9 bases between them. The genes are TRBV12-5 and TRBJ2-1; possibly TRBD2 for D (6 bases). This sequence originates from an adult in good health. This specimen was peripheral blood, taken on day 0 of AZD1222 vaccination. The CDR3 loop reads CASGSLADEQFF. DNA of the CDR3: TGTGCTAGTGGTTCCTTAGCGGATGAGCAGTTCTTC.